This T cell receptor beta chain was identified during a study of post-analysis software for immune sequencing data. Overall study results and limits: F measure showed strong co-clustering of same-batch samples. Controls significantly exceeded multiple sclerosis patients in normalized Chao1 diversity. Among four or five TRBV segments more frequent in patients than controls were TRBV5-6, TRBV5-1 and TRBV20-1.

Note on this clonotype: No antigen is known for it.

The germline gives CDR1 MNHNY, CDR2 SVGAGI (reference sequence). This CDR3 contains 16 residues. The V segment lost 2 bases and the J segment 2 bases; nucleotides outside the gene matches: 6. The library was made from cDNA and included unique molecular identifiers. The yield from roughly 1 to 10 million T cells was 500,000 or so cDNA molecules in total. TCRdb processed the PCR reads anew with MiXCR; each CDR3 protein has one entry. The top ten clones hold 4% to 5% of a sample with fewer than 850,000 distinct CDR3 sequences, about half of them seen once. Sequencing used blood. This rearrangement joins TRBV6-6 to TRBJ2-3, with 8 nucleotides matching TRBD2. The receptor was derived from a girl between 10 and 17 years old with multiple sclerosis. DNA of the CDR3: TGTGCCAGCAGTTACCACGGGAGGGCCCACACAGATACGCAGTATTTT. Its translation: CASSYHGRAHTDTQYF.